One and the same sample provided the 20 T cell receptor beta chains below, sequenced in a study of blood T cell repertoires in COVID-19. Only in-frame clones appear in the TCRdb table, and some are missing; sequencing was by immunoSEQ multiplex PCR. The sample shows roughly 100,000 clones, approximately 84% of them seen only once. Input material: peripheral blood. The receptors here all came from a human donor in a cohort sampled during active COVID-19.

The chain couples TRBV11-2 to TRBJ2-5; 7 positions match TRBD2. This CDR3 has 17 residues. V shed 5 bases and J 2 bases; nucleotides not matched to a gene: 14. The germline CDR1 and CDR2 sequences are SGHAT and FQNNGV. The CDR3 region has the DNA TGTGCCAGCAGCCCCTCCCTAACTAGCGTGGGGCAAGAGACCCAGTACTTC. Translating it yields CASSPSLTSVGQETQYF.

The chain uses TRBV7-2 and TRBJ2-7; D perhaps matches TRBD2 (5 bases). Germline CDR1 reads SGHTA; CDR2 reads FQGNSA. V gave up 1 base and J gave up 7 bases, with 14 bases separating them. This CDR3 has 14 residues. CDR3 coding DNA: TGTGCCAGCAGCTTAGGTCCGAGGGTCGTAGAGCAGTACTTC. It codes for CASSLGPRVVEQYF.

The chain couples TRBV9 to TRBJ1-6, with TRBD1 matching over 9 bases. The J segment lost 7 bases and the V segment lost 2 bases, leaving 7 bases of the junction unmatched. Germline lookup yields CDR1 SGDLS and CDR2 YYNGEE. This CDR3 contains 16 residues. This CDR3 is CASSVAGTGLNSPLHF. In DNA form, the CDR3 reads TGTGCCAGCAGCGTCGCCGGGACAGGGTTGAATTCACCCCTCCACTTT.

The chain joins TRBV28 to TRBJ2-2, with D possibly being TRBD1 (6 bases). Germline V lookup: CDR1 MDHEN, CDR2 SYDVKM. Trimming cost V 6 bases and J 7 bases, with 12 bases left between them. The CDR3 spans 13 residues. The DNA for the CDR3 is TGTGCCAGCAGACCGGCAGGGGTCGGGGAGCTGTTTTTT. The encoded protein is CASRPAGVGELFF.

The V call is TRBV4-2, the J call TRBJ2-3; the match to TRBD2 covers 8 bases. The CDR3 contains 17 residues. From germline, CDR1 is LGHNA and CDR2 YNFKEQ. Trimming cost V 0 bases and J 2 bases; bases outside gene matches: 7. The CDR3 DNA sequence: TGTGCCAGCAGCCAAGAGGGAGCGGGAGATTCCACAGATACGCAGTATTTT. Translation: CASSQEGAGDSTDTQYF.

The chain employs TRBV5-1 and TRBJ2-5; D might be TRBD1 (7 bases). This CDR3 spans 13 amino acids. Germline loops: CDR1 SGHRS, CDR2 YFSETQ. Deletions cut 4 bases from V and 5 bases from J, with 12 bases between. The CDR3 coding sequence is TGCGCCAGCAGCGAGCAGGGGGGCGAGACCCAGTACTTC. This translates into CASSEQGGETQYF.

Of note for this clone: Other nucleotide sequences from this sample produce the same CDR3. V usage is TRBV5-1 and J usage is TRBJ2-5; 7 bases line up with TRBD2. V was clipped by 0 bases and J by 2 bases; unmatched bases: 1. This CDR3 has 14 amino acids. Germline V gene data show CDR1 as SGHRS and CDR2 as YFSETQ. CDR3 sequence: CASSLGDYQETQYF. CDR3 DNA: TGCGCCAGCAGCTTGGGGGACTATCAAGAGACCCAGTACTTC.

The chain has TRBV5-6 and TRBJ2-7, with a weak D call TRBD1 (5 bases). This CDR3 comprises 14 residues. Germline-derived CDR1 and CDR2 are SGHDT and YYEEEE. V lost 5 bases and J lost 0, with 12 bases in between. The CDR3 reads CASSRGSGSYEQYF. CDR3 sequence (DNA): TGTGCCAGCAGTAGGGGTTCCGGCTCCTACGAGCAGTACTTC.

The rearrangement joins TRBV4-2 to TRBJ2-1; 10 bases fit TRBD2. The CDR3 has 17 amino acids. Germline CDR1 and CDR2: LGHNA and YNFKEQ. The V and J ends lost 1 base and 4 bases, in that order; junction bases with no gene match: 7. The CDR3 region has the DNA TGTGCCAGCAGCCAAGCGTATAGCGGGGGGTCGTACAATGAGCAGTTCTTC. It encodes CASSQAYSGGSYNEQFF.

The gene calls are TRBV28 and TRBJ2-5; D is uncertain. The CDR3 totals 11 residues. With 6 bases removed from V and 5 bases from J, the gap between germline ends came to 7 bases. Germline CDR1 and CDR2: MDHEN and SYDVKM. CDR3 nucleotides: TGTGCCAGCAGCGCACGGGAGACCCAGTACTTC. Translating it yields CASSARETQYF.

V gene TRBV18 combines with J gene TRBJ2-2, with a weak D call TRBD2 (6 bases). The CDR3 runs 15 residues. V lost 3 bases, J lost 1 base, and 9 bases lay in between. Germline V CDR1 and CDR2: KGHSH, LQKENI. As DNA, the CDR3 is TGTGCCAGCTCACCGGGGGGACTGAACACCGGGGAGCTGTTTTTT. Residues: CASSPGGLNTGELFF.

The rearrangement uses TRBV5-1 and TRBJ1-1; D may be TRBD1 (6 bases). The CDR3 is 16 residues long. Trimming cost V 3 bases and J 3 bases, with 18 bases left between them. CDR1 is SGHRS and CDR2 is YFSETQ in the germline V gene. The CDR3 protein is CASSSLPGGGYTEAFF. The CDR3 DNA reads as TGCGCCAGCAGCTCTCTTCCGGGAGGGGGGTACACTGAAGCTTTCTTT.

The DNA for the CDR3 is TGTGCCAGCAGTTACGAGGGGGCCCCGAACACTGAAGCTTTCTTT. Translated: CASSYEGAPNTEAFF. J is TRBJ1-1 and V is TRBV6-5; 7 bases map to TRBD1. The CDR3 is made up of 15 amino acids. With V trimmed by 2 bases and J by 1 base, 4 bases remained unmatched. Germline V gives CDR1 MNHEY, CDR2 SVGAGI.

The V call is TRBV3-1 (or the pseudogene TRBV3-2), the J call TRBJ1-1, with 8 bases identical to TRBD1. The CDR3 consists of 13 residues. Germline V lookup: CDR1 LGHDT, CDR2 YNNKEL (reference sequence). V shed 3 bases and J 6 bases; nucleotides not matched to a gene: 3. CDR3 loop: CASSQGQAPEAFF. CDR3 in DNA: TGTGCCAGCAGCCAGGGACAGGCACCTGAAGCTTTCTTT.

The V and J genes are TRBV2 and TRBJ2-1; 9 bases align to TRBD2. The CDR3 totals 16 residues. CDR1 and CDR2 (germline): SNHLY, FYNNEI. Trimming removed 6 bases from V and 7 bases from J; junction bases left unmatched: 13. The CDR3 loop is CASRDIARGGTNEQFF. The CDR3, as DNA: TGTGCCAGCAGGGACATAGCGCGGGGGGGAACTAATGAGCAGTTCTTC.

J is TRBJ2-1 and V is TRBV19; 11 bases line up with TRBD2. Looked up from germline, CDR1 is LNHDA and CDR2 is SQIVND (reference sequence). The CDR3 covers 16 residues. The junction had 5 bases not matched to a gene; V was cut back by 2 bases and J by 5 bases. CDR3 protein: CASSILAGGLDNEQFF. CDR3 nucleotide sequence: TGTGCCAGTAGTATACTAGCGGGGGGTCTGGACAATGAGCAGTTCTTC.

This clone occurred once. The gene calls are TRBV28 and TRBJ1-2; the D gene is possibly TRBD1 (5 bases). The CDR3 has 13 residues. Deletions cut 6 bases from V and 4 bases from J, with 12 bases between. The germline gives CDR1 MDHEN, CDR2 SYDVKM. The CDR3 loop is CASRTPGGYGYTF. The CDR3 region has the DNA TGTGCCAGCAGGACCCCCGGGGGCTATGGCTACACCTTC.

V usage is TRBV4-1 and J usage is TRBJ2-5; no clear D gene. From germline, CDR1 is MGHRA and CDR2 YSYEKL. The V end was cut by 1 base, the J end by 5 bases, with 11 bases between. The CDR3 has 14 residues. This chain's CDR3 is CASSQVGGEETQYF. The CDR3 DNA sequence: TGCGCCAGCAGCCAAGTCGGCGGAGAGGAGACCCAGTACTTC.

The V and J genes are TRBV15 and TRBJ1-2, with unresolved D. Germline assignment: CDR1 LNHNV and CDR2 YYDKDF (reference sequence). The CDR3 runs 14 residues. V shed 0 bases and J shed 5 bases, with 10 bases lying between them. CDR3 sequence reads: CATSRDRSSYGYTF. CDR3 DNA: TGTGCCACCAGCAGAGACAGGTCCTCTTATGGCTACACCTTC.

The chain carries TRBV7-8 and TRBJ2-1; 14 bases are a match to TRBD2. CDR3 size: 17 residues. Germline V gene lookup returns CDR1 SGHVS and CDR2 FQNEAQ. The V segment lost 4 bases and the J segment 2 bases; nucleotides outside the gene matches: 4. The CDR3 region has the DNA TGTGCCAGCAGCTGGCGACTAGCGGGGGGGACCTACAATGAGCAGTTCTTC. Protein sequence: CASSWRLAGGTYNEQFF. The variable domain in full, completed from reference TRBV7-8 and TRBJ2-1, reads GAGVSQSPRYKVAKRGQDVALRCDPISGHVSLFWYQQALGQGPEFLTYFQNEAQLDKSGLPSDRFFAERPEGSVSTLKIQRTQQEDSAVYLCASSWRLAGGTYNEQFFGPGTRLTVL.